This passage covers 30 T cell receptor beta chains from one sample sequenced in a study of blood T cell repertoires in COVID-19. TCRdb's copy holds only in-frame clones and misses some; the assay was immunoSEQ multiplex PCR. The profile shows 150,000 or so clones, around 85% of them singletons. The sequenced sample consisted of PBMCs or T cells enriched from blood (not recorded which). The receptors derive from a woman between 40 and 50 years old with acute COVID-19.

This chain joins TRBV19 and TRBJ2-1, with 11 nucleotides matching TRBD2. This CDR3 is built from 18 residues. Germline V CDR1 and CDR2: LNHDA, SQIVND (reference sequence). Unmatched junction bases numbered 10, after V lost 3 bases and J lost 3 bases. The CDR3 spells CASSMVLAGGGVYNEQFF. The CDR3 DNA is TGTGCCAGTAGTATGGTCCTAGCGGGAGGAGGGGTCTACAATGAGCAGTTCTTC.

The rearrangement uses TRBV14 and TRBJ2-7; D gene ambiguous. From germline, CDR1 is SGHDN and CDR2 FVKESK. This CDR3 contains 13 residues. V dropped 2 bases and J dropped 2 bases, with 7 bases sitting between them. The CDR3 DNA reads as TGTGCCAGCAGCCAATTGGCCCCCTACGAGCAGTACTTC. Translating gives CASSQLAPYEQYF.

The genes are TRBV25-1 and TRBJ1-3; no clear D gene. Deletions cut 7 bases from V and 0 bases from J, with 7 bases between. This CDR3 has 13 amino acids. The germline V gene has CDR1 MGHDK and CDR2 SYGVNS. CDR3 coding DNA: TGTGCCAGCAATGATCACTCTGGAAACACCATATATTTT. This codes for CASNDHSGNTIYF.

This clone was seen just once. The chain employs TRBV28 and TRBJ2-5; 11 nucleotides match TRBD2. Losses at the gene ends were 5 bases for V and 5 bases for J; bases not matched to a gene: 4. CDR1 and CDR2 from the germline V gene are MDHEN and SYDVKM. This CDR3 contains 14 residues. CDR3 protein: CASSKLAGDETQYF. Here the CDR3 DNA reads TGTGCCAGCAGTAAACTAGCGGGAGACGAGACCCAGTACTTC.

This chain connects TRBV5-5 to TRBJ1-2; tentatively, D is TRBD1 (5 bases). Germline lookup yields CDR1 SGHKS and CDR2 YYEKEE (reference sequence). Trimming left V 9 bases short and J 5 bases short, with 23 bases between. The CDR3 spans 15 residues. CDR3 loop: CANSSGRQGTYGYTF. CDR3 sequence (DNA): TGTGCCAACTCGTCCGGGCGGCAGGGTACTTATGGCTACACCTTC.

The chain joins TRBV6-5 to TRBJ1-1, with a possible D match to TRBD1 (6 bases). Germline V lookup: CDR1 MNHEY, CDR2 SVGAGI. With 4 bases removed from V and 0 bases from J, the gap between germline ends came to 12 bases. The CDR3 contains 15 residues. CDR3 sequence (DNA): TGTGCCAGCAGTTCCGGACAGAGGTTGAACACTGAAGCTTTCTTT. This gives the protein CASSSGQRLNTEAFF.

V usage is TRBV6-1 and J usage is TRBJ2-3; 9 nucleotides match TRBD2. Trimming took 1 base from V and 3 from J; bases not matched to a gene: 8. Germline V lookup: CDR1 MNHNS, CDR2 SASEGT. The CDR3 is 17 amino acids. The CDR3 sequence is CASSEGREGPGTDTQYF. CDR3 sequence (DNA): TGTGCCAGCAGTGAAGGGCGGGAGGGCCCGGGGACAGATACGCAGTATTTT.

The rearrangement uses TRBV27 and TRBJ1-1; no firm D call. Germline CDR1 is MNHEY and CDR2 is SMNVEV (reference sequence). This CDR3 contains 13 residues. The V end lost 3 bases, the J end lost 1 base, and 6 bases lay between the germline ends. The CDR3 DNA reads TGTGCCAGCAGTTTCTCACAGAACACTGAAGCTTTCTTT. Protein: CASSFSQNTEAFF.

This chain uses TRBV15 with TRBJ2-1; TRBD2 matches 11 bases. J gave up 6 bases and V 5 bases, and 18 bases lay outside the gene matches. The CDR3 is made up of 19 amino acids. The germline gives CDR1 LNHNV, CDR2 YYDKDF (reference sequence). CDR3: CATSPGGSGRAIVANEQFF. The CDR3 DNA sequence: TGTGCCACCAGCCCCGGTGGTAGCGGGAGGGCAATAGTGGCCAATGAGCAGTTCTTC.

The V and J genes are TRBV30 and TRBJ2-3; 9 bases align to TRBD2. The CDR3 is 19 residues long. CDR1 is GTSNPN, CDR2 SVGIG, per germline (reference sequence). V trimming: 0 bases; J trimming: 5 bases; junction bases outside the gene matches: 18. CDR3 in amino acids: CAWSVGGESEWREGDTQYF. The CDR3 coding sequence is TGTGCCTGGAGTGTAGGTGGAGAATCGGAATGGCGGGAGGGAGATACGCAGTATTTT.

DNA for the CDR3: TGTGCCAGCAGCTCTGGGACGGGACAGCGTTACTATGGCTACACCTTC. Its translation: CASSSGTGQRYYGYTF. The chain combines TRBV7-6 with TRBJ1-2, with TRBD1 identical over 7 bases. The ends lost 4 bases at V and 3 bases at J; junction bases unmatched: 11. Germline V lookup: CDR1 SGHVS, CDR2 FNYEAQ. CDR3 length: 16 residues.

The chain joins TRBV6-5 to TRBJ2-7; possible D gene TRBD2, 5 bases. The CDR3 runs to 13 residues. The germline V gene encodes CDR1 MNHEY and CDR2 SVGAGI. V shed 5 bases and J shed 0 bases, with 8 bases lying between them. CDR3 DNA: TGTGCCAGCAGTAGGGAGAGCTCCTACGAGCAGTACTTC. Translating it yields CASSRESSYEQYF.

The chain is built from TRBV5-4 and TRBJ1-5, with TRBD1 as a possible D gene (6 bases). Per the germline V gene, CDR1 is SGHNT and CDR2 is YYREEE (reference sequence). The ends were cut back, 2 bases at V and 1 base at J, with 22 bases in the middle. CDR3 length: 19 amino acids. The CDR3 here is CASSFKETAGVGSNQPQHF. For the CDR3, the DNA is TGTGCCAGCAGCTTTAAGGAGACAGCAGGGGTGGGGAGCAATCAGCCCCAGCATTTT.

This sequence joins TRBV27 and TRBJ1-2, with 9 nucleotides matching TRBD1. CDR1 is MNHEY and CDR2 is SMNVEV in the germline V gene (reference sequence). CDR3 size: 13 residues. Losses at the gene ends were 6 bases for V and 7 bases for J; bases not matched to a gene: 6. The CDR3 is CASRGQGTGGYTF. The CDR3 DNA is TGTGCCAGCAGGGGACAGGGTACGGGTGGCTACACCTTC.

This clone has only a few counts. This rearrangement joins TRBV18 to TRBJ1-2; 10 bases fit TRBD1. Looked up from germline, CDR1 is KGHSH and CDR2 is LQKENI. The ends lost 3 bases at V and 4 bases at J; junction bases unmatched: 8. The CDR3 runs 16 residues. CDR3 in DNA: TGTGCCAGCTCACCGAACGGGACAGGGGCGACCTATGGCTACACCTTC. Its protein product is CASSPNGTGATYGYTF.

This chain links TRBV5-1 with TRBJ1-1; D remains ambiguous. The CDR3 loop spans 13 amino acids. Germline-derived CDR1 and CDR2 are SGHRS and YFSETQ. V lost 0 bases to trimming and J lost 2 bases, with 5 bases between them. Here the CDR3 reads CASSLDSNTEAFF. The CDR3 nucleotides are TGCGCCAGCAGCTTGGACAGTAACACTGAAGCTTTCTTT. Combining the CDR3 with reference TRBV5-1 and TRBJ1-1 gives the whole variable domain KAGVTQTPRYLIKTRGQQVTLSCSPISGHRSVSWYQQTPGQGLQFLFEYFSETQRNKGNFPGRFSGRQFSNSRSEMNVSTLELGDSALYLCASSLDSNTEAFFGQGTRLTVV.

This clone came up once. The J gene is TRBJ1-3, the V gene TRBV21-1. TRBV21-1 is described as a pseudogene. This CDR3 comprises 14 residues. CDR3 DNA sequence: TGTATACGGGGTTCCGGATGTTCTGGAAACACCATATATTTT. The encoded protein is CIRGSGCSGNTIYF.

The V gene is TRBV4-1, the J gene TRBJ1-2; 7 bases match TRBD1. The CDR3 extends over 16 amino acids. The germline gives CDR1 MGHRA, CDR2 YSYEKL. V gave up 2 bases and J gave up 4 bases; unmatched junction bases: 10. CDR3 protein: CASSQPKRGLGYGYTF. As DNA, the CDR3 is TGCGCCAGCAGCCAACCAAAAAGGGGGCTGGGCTATGGCTACACCTTC.

V and J are TRBV5-4 and TRBJ1-1; the D is unclear. This CDR3 contains 12 residues. The germline CDR1 and CDR2 sequences are SGHNT and YYREEE (reference sequence). Trimming removed 1 base from V and 8 bases from J, with 9 bases in between. CDR3 amino acids: CASSLTGDEAFF. CDR3 in DNA: TGTGCCAGCAGCTTGACTGGAGACGAAGCTTTCTTT.

This chain uses TRBV30 with TRBJ1-1, with D maybe TRBD1 (5 bases). The CDR3 is 13 amino acids. CDR1 is GTSNPN and CDR2 is SVGIG in the germline V gene (reference sequence). Trimming left V 2 bases short and J 5 bases short, with 12 bases between. The CDR3, as DNA: TGTGCCTGGAGTCTGACAGAACCAACTGAAGCTTTCTTT. The encoded protein is CAWSLTEPTEAFF.

The gene calls are TRBV2 and TRBJ1-1; unclear D gene. The ends were cut back, 3 bases at V and 4 bases at J, with 12 bases in the middle. The CDR3 has 14 amino acids. CDR1 and CDR2 from the germline V gene are SNHLY and FYNNEI. CDR3 bases: TGTGCCAGCAGTGAGTTGGAGTATAGCACTGAAGCTTTCTTT. Translated, it gives CASSELEYSTEAFF.

The rearrangement links TRBV5-6 to TRBJ1-5; unclear D gene. From germline, CDR1 is SGHDT and CDR2 YYEEEE. V lost 0 bases and J 2 bases, leaving 9 bases between the germline ends. The CDR3 consists of 15 residues. The CDR3, as DNA: TGTGCCAGCAGCTTGGGGAGTTTAGGCAATCAGCCCCAGCATTTT. This gives the protein CASSLGSLGNQPQHF.

Concerning this clone itself: The sample contains more than one DNA sequence encoding this CDR3. For the CDR3, the DNA is TGTGCCAGCAGATACGGTAGCGGGAGGTTTAGCTCCTACAATGAGCAGTTCTTC. Translation: CASRYGSGRFSSYNEQFF. This chain connects TRBV11-2 to TRBJ2-1, with 10 bases identical to TRBD2. Trimming cost V 6 bases and J 0 bases; bases outside gene matches: 11. Germline-derived CDR1 and CDR2 are SGHAT and FQNNGV. This CDR3 is built from 18 residues.

V and J are TRBV28 and TRBJ2-2; 14 nucleotides align to TRBD2. J was trimmed by 9 bases and V by 7 bases; bases with no gene match: 7. This CDR3 region has 15 residues. CDR1 MDHEN and CDR2 SYDVKM come from the germline V gene. The CDR3 region has the DNA TGTGCCAGCAAGGGGACTAGCGGGAGTCGAAGGGAGCTGTTTTTT. This sequence encodes CASKGTSGSRRELFF.

CDR3 sequence (DNA): TGTGCCAGCAGCCAAGATTTGGGGGGCTATGGCTACACCTTC. Residues: CASSQDLGGYGYTF. The V call is TRBV14, the J call TRBJ1-2; D may be TRBD1 (5 bases). The CDR3 length is 14 residues. V shed 0 bases and J shed 4 bases, with 9 bases lying between them. From germline, CDR1 is SGHDN and CDR2 FVKESK.

The CDR3 DNA reads as TGTGCCAGCAGCGCACAGGGTGGGGGCACTGAAGCTTTCTTT. This codes for CASSAQGGGTEAFF. The chain combines TRBV9 with TRBJ1-1, with D possibly matching TRBD1 (6 bases). V was trimmed by 3 bases and J by 4 bases, leaving 13 bases between them. Per germline, CDR1 SGDLS and CDR2 YYNGEE. This CDR3 is 14 amino acids long.

The chain joins TRBV2 to TRBJ2-7; a possible D gene is TRBD1 (6 bases). This CDR3 spans 13 amino acids. Between the trimmed V and J ends, which lost 5 bases and 4 bases, there was a span of 12 bases. Germline V lookup: CDR1 SNHLY, CDR2 FYNNEI. The CDR3 sequence: CASSIKGTYEQYV. In DNA, the CDR3 is TGTGCCAGCAGTATTAAAGGGACATACGAGCAGTACGTC.

The J gene is TRBJ1-6, the V gene TRBV2; TRBD1 matches at 10 bases. This CDR3 is 14 amino acids long. The germline V gene encodes CDR1 SNHLY and CDR2 FYNNEI. The trim removed 7 bases at V and 12 bases at J, leaving 9 bases unmatched. CDR3 sequence (DNA): TGTGCCAGCAATCTCCGGGACAGGGGAGGACCCCTCCACTTT. This sequence encodes CASNLRDRGGPLHF.

This clone was counted once. The V call is TRBV9, the J call TRBJ2-1, with 8 bases matching TRBD1. Germline V gene sequence: CDR1 SGDLS, CDR2 YYNGEE. V lost 3 bases, J lost 5 bases, and 7 bases stayed unmatched. CDR3 length equals 15 residues. The CDR3 loop reads CASSGRDRWHNEQFF. The CDR3 DNA sequence: TGTGCCAGCAGCGGACGGGACAGGTGGCACAATGAGCAGTTCTTC.

This chain connects TRBV7-2 to TRBJ2-3, with D possibly matching TRBD2 (6 bases). The CDR3 runs 13 residues. Germline assignment: CDR1 SGHTA and CDR2 FQGNSA. V was cut by 1 base and J by 7 bases, with 9 bases left in between. CDR3 loop: CASSLGGGNTQYF. In DNA, the CDR3 is TGTGCCAGCAGCTTAGGAGGCGGGAATACGCAGTATTTT.